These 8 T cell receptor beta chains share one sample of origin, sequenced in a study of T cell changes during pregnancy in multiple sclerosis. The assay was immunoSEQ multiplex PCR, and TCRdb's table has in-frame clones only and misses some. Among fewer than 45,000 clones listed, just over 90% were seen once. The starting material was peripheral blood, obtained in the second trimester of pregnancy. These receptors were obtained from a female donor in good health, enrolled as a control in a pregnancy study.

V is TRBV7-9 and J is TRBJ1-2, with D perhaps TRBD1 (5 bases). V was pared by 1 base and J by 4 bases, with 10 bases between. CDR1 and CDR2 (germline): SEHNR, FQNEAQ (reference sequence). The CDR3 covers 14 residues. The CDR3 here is CASSLEQGGYGYTF. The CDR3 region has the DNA TGTGCCAGCAGCTTAGAGCAGGGAGGCTATGGCTACACCTTC.

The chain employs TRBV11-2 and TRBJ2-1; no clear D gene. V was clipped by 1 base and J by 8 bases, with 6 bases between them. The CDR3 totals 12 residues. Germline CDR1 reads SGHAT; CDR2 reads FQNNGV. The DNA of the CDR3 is TGTGCCAGCAGCTTAGGTGCGGATGAGCAGTTCTTC. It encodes CASSLGADEQFF.

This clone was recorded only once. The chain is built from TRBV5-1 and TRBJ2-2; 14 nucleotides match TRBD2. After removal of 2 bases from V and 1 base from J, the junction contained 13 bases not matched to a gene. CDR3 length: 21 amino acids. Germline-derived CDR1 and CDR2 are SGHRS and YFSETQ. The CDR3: CASSLGLAGGRTQENTGELFF. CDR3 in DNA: TGCGCCAGCAGCTTAGGACTAGCGGGGGGCCGAACTCAGGAGAACACCGGGGAGCTGTTTTTT.

CDR3 DNA: TGTGCCAGCAGTTACTCTTTAAGGGGGCTTGGCGAAAAACTGTTTTTT. This gives the protein CASSYSLRGLGEKLFF. The chain combines TRBV6-5 with TRBJ1-4, with 7 bases identical to TRBD1. Germline V gene data show CDR1 as MNHEY and CDR2 as SVGAGI. V shed 0 bases, J shed 8 bases, and the junction held 9 bases outside the gene matches. This CDR3 is 16 amino acids long.

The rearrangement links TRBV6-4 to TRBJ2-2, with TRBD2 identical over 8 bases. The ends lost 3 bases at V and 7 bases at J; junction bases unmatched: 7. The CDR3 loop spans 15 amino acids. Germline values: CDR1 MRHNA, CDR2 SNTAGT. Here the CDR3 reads CASSESGRGVGELFF. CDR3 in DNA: TGTGCCAGCAGTGAGAGCGGGAGAGGGGTCGGGGAGCTGTTTTTT.

The CDR3 protein is CASSRPGLAGGRDEQYF. The CDR3, as DNA: TGTGCCAGCAGCCGCCCGGGACTAGCGGGGGGGCGTGACGAGCAGTACTTC. The rearrangement joins TRBV7-9 to TRBJ2-7; 16 nucleotides align to TRBD2. The CDR3 has 17 amino acids. Trimming at V came to 5 bases and at J to 5 bases, leaving 9 bases not matched to a gene. Germline-derived CDR1 and CDR2 are SEHNR and FQNEAQ (reference sequence). Together with reference TRBV7-9 and TRBJ2-7, the CDR3 gives the full variable domain: DTGVSQNPRHKITKRGQNVTFRCDPISEHNRLYWYRQTLGQGPEFLTYFQNEAQLEKSRLLSDRFSAERPKGSFSTLEIQRTEQGDSAMYLCASSRPGLAGGRDEQYFGPGTRLTVT.

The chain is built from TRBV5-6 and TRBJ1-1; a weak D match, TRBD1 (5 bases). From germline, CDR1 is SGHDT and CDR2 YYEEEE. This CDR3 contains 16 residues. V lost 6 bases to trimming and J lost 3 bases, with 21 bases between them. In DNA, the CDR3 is TGTGCCAGCACCCTGGGGAAGCGCGGGGGTTACACTGAAGCTTTCTTT. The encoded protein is CASTLGKRGGYTEAFF.

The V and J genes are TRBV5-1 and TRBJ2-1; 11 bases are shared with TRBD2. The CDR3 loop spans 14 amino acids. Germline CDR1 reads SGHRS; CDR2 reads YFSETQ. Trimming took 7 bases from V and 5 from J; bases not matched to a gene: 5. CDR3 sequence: CASVEGLADNEQFF. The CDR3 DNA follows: TGCGCCAGCGTTGAGGGACTAGCGGACAATGAGCAGTTCTTC.